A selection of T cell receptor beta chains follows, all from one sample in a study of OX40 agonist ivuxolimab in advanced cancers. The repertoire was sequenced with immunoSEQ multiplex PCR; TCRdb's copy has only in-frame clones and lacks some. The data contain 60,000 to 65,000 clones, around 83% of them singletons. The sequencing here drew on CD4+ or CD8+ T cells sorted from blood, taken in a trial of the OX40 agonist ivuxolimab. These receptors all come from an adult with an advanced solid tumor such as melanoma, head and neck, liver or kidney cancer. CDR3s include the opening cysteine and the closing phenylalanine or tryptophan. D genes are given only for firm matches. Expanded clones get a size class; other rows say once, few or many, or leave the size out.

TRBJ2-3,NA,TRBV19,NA,TGTGCCAGTAGTTCTACCCCGGTAGGCACAGATACGCAGTATTTT,CASSSTPVGTDTQYF
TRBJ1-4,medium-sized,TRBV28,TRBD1,TGTGCCAGCAGTATGCAGGGGGCGGGTCGTGAAAAACTGTTTTTT,CASSMQGAGREKLFF
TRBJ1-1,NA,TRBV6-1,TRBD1,TGTGCCAGCACCAGGGACAGGGGTACGAACACTGAAGCTTTCTTT,CASTRDRGTNTEAFF
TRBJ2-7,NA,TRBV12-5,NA,TGTGCTAGTGGGGATGGGACCCCCTTGGAGGAGCAGTACTTC,CASGDGTPLEEQYF
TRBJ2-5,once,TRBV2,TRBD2,TGTGCCAGCCAGAGGAGCGGGGGGGCCGAAGAGACCCAGTACTTC,CASQRSGGAEETQYF
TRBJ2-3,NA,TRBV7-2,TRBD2,TGTGCCAGCAGCCCCCGCGGGGGGGCAGATACGCAGTATTTT,CASSPRGGADTQYF
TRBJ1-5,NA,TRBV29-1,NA,TGCAGCGTTGCTGGGGGAACCAATCAGCCCCAGCATTTT,CSVAGGTNQPQHF
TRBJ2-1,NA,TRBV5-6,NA,TGTGCCAGCAGCTTGGCCCTACACGGTGAGCAGTTCTTC,CASSLALHGEQFF
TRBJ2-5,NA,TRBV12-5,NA,TGTGCTAGTGGTTCGTCAGGGGGGGACGAGACCCAGTACTTC,CASGSSGGDETQYF
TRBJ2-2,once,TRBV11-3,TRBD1,TGTGCCAGCAGGACAGGACAGGGCAACACCGGGGAGCTGTTTTTT,CASRTGQGNTGELFF
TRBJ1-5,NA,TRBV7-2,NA,TGTGCCAGCGCCGGGGGTCACAATCAGCCCCAGCATTTT,CASAGGHNQPQHF
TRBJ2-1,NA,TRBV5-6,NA,TGTGCCAGCAGTCTGGACCGTTCGAGCTCCTACAATGAGCAGTTCTTC,CASSLDRSSSYNEQFF
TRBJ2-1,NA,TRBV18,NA,TGTGCCAGCTCACCAGTGCCAGGGGATGAGCAGTTCTTC,CASSPVPGDEQFF
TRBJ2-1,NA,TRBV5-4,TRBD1,TGTGCCAGCAGCTGGGACAGGGGGAATGAGCAGTTCTTC,CASSWDRGNEQFF
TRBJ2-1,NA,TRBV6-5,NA,TGTGCCAGCAGTTACTCACCGCCAGGGTTGGGTGAGCAGTTCTTC,CASSYSPPGLGEQFF
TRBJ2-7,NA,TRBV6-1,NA,TGTGCCAGCAGTGAAAGTCCCTCCTACGAGCAGTACTTC,CASSESPSYEQYF
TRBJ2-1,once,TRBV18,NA,TGTGCCAGCTCACCACCGGTGGGCGGCAATGAGCAGTTCTTC,CASSPPVGGNEQFF
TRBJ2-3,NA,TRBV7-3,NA,TGTGCCAGCAGCTTCCAGGGGGGGTTGAGCGGGAGCGCAGATACGCAGTATTTT,CASSFQGGLSGSADTQYF
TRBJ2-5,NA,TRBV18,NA,TGTGCCAGCTCACTCCCCATCTTTCTGGGAACAGAGACCCAGTACTTC,CASSLPIFLGTETQYF
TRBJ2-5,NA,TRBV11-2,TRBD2,TGTGCCAGCAGCTTGAACGGTTGGCTAGCGGGGTCGACAGAGACCCAGTACTTC,CASSLNGWLAGSTETQYF
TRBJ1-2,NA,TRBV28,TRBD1,TGTGCCAGCAGCCGAGGACAGGGAACCTATGGCTACACCTTC,CASSRGQGTYGYTF
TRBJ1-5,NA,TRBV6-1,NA,TGTGCCAGCAGTCCGGGGAGGGATTGGCCCCAGCATTTT,CASSPGRDWPQHF
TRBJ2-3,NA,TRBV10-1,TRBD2,TGCGCCAGCAGTGAGGGCGGGAGTAGGCCAGATACGCAGTATTTT,CASSEGGSRPDTQYF
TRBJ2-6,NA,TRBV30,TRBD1,TGTGCCTGGAGTGCGGACAGGGTTAAGTCTGGGGCCAACGTCCTGACTTTC,CAWSADRVKSGANVLTF
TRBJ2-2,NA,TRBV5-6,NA,TGTGCCAGCAGCCTAAGCGGACATAACACCGGGGAGCTGTTTTTT,CASSLSGHNTGELFF
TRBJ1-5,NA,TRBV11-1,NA,TGTGCCAGCAGCCAAGGCCCAAATCAGCCCCAGCATTTT,CASSQGPNQPQHF
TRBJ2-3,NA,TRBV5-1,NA,TGCGCCAGCAGCTTGGCCGGAGACGTTACAGATACGCAGTATTTT,CASSLAGDVTDTQYF
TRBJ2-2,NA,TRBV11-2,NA,TGTGCCAGCAGCTTGGTGGGGTCGCTGGCGGCAGGGGAGCTGTTTTTT,CASSLVGSLAAGELFF
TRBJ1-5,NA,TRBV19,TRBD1,TGTGCCAGTAGAACGGACCGAGGGGGCCATCAGCCCCAGCATTTT,CASRTDRGGHQPQHF
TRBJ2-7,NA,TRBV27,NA,TGTGCCAGCAGCATAGGAGGACAGCCCTACGAGCAGTACTTC,CASSIGGQPYEQYF
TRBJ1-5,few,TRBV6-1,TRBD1,TGTGCCAGCAGTGAAGTCGGGGACAGGGTTCAGCCCCAGCATTTT,CASSEVGDRVQPQHF
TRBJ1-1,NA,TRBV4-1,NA,TGCGCCAGCAACCGTGCCGGGCTCGAAGGAACTGAAGCTTTCTTT,CASNRAGLEGTEAFF
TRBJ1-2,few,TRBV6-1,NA,TGTGCCAGCAGTGAAGACGGCCCCAGGGGCCGGTATGGCTACACCTTC,CASSEDGPRGRYGYTF
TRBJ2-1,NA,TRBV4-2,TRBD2,TGTGCCAGCAGCCGTCGTGGTAGCGGGGCCTACAATGAGCAGTTCTTC,CASSRRGSGAYNEQFF
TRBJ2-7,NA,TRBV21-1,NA,TGTGCCAGCAGCAAGGTTCGGGGAATCTACGAGCAGTACTTC,CASSKVRGIYEQYF
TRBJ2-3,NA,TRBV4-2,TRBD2,TGTGCCAGCAGCCAAGTAGGAACGGGGGGGCGGGGGACAGATACGCAGTATTTT,CASSQVGTGGRGTDTQYF
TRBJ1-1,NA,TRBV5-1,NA,TGCGCCAGCAGCAGTCTACAAGGACAGATCTCAGCTTTCTTT,CASSSLQGQISAFF
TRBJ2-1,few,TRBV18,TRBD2,TGTGCCAGCTCACTGCAGGGAGGGGTTGAGCAGTTCTTC,CASSLQGGVEQFF
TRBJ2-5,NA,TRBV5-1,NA,TGCGCCAGCAGCCAAGAGGGAAGCGAGACCCAGTACTTC,CASSQEGSETQYF
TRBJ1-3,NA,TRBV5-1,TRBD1,TGCGCCAGCAGCTTCAGAGGACAGGGACTCTCTGGAAACACCATATATTTT,CASSFRGQGLSGNTIYF